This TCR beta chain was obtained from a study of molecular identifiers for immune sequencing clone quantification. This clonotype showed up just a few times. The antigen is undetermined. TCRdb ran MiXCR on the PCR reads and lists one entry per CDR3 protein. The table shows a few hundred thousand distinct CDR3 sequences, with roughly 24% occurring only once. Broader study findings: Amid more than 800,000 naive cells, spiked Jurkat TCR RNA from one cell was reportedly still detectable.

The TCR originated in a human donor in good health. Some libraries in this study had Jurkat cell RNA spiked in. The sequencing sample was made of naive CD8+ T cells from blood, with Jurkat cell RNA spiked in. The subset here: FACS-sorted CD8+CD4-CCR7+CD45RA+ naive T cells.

CDR3 nucleotides: TGTGCCAGCAGCCCTGAGGGGGCGGGGGGGAAGAATCCAGATACGCAGTATTTT. It codes for CASSPEGAGGKNPDTQYF. The chain couples TRBV7-9 to TRBJ2-3; TRBD2 agrees at 9 bases. CDR3 length: 18 residues. The germline CDR1 and CDR2 sequences are SEHNR and FQNEAQ (reference sequence). The ends lost 5 bases at V and 4 bases at J; junction bases unmatched: 16.